The T cell receptor beta chain under discussion was sequenced for a study of Ad26.COV2.S vaccination and SARS-CoV-2 variants. Study background: The donor was enrolled in the Ad26.COV2.S arm of the COV1001 trial. Participants got Ad26.COV2.S intramuscularly, once or twice 56 days apart. Study conclusions and caveats: Measures of TCR breadth and depth may have fallen short of total T cell responses. Comparable non-spike TCR breadth was observed in vaccine and placebo recipients.

Comment on this clone: The antigen remains undetermined.

Documented treatment: around 19 received Ad26.COV2.S at low or high dose, single or two shots; about five received placebo; per-sample allocation not given. Samples came from day 63 after the first vaccine or placebo injection. Only in-frame clones appear in the TCRdb table, and some are missing; sequencing was by immunoSEQ multiplex PCR. The sample carries over 400,000 clones, approximately 92% recorded once. Source: peripheral blood, taken in a trial of Ad26.COV2.S vaccine versus placebo. The TCR comes from a person between 18 and 65 years old who received the Ad26.COV2.S COVID-19 vaccine or a placebo.

The CDR3 sequence: CASSPSRRALNTEAFF. CDR3 nucleotide sequence: TGTGCCAGCAGCCCCAGTCGGCGGGCGCTGAACACTGAAGCTTTCTTT. V and J are TRBV5-5 and TRBJ1-1; D not certain. Germline-derived CDR1 and CDR2 are SGHKS and YYEKEE (reference sequence). V gave up 4 bases and J gave up 0 bases, with 16 bases separating them. The CDR3 is 16 amino acids.